This is a list of T cell receptor beta chains from one sample in a study of post-analysis software for immune sequencing data. TCRdb reanalysed the PCR reads using MiXCR and keeps one entry per CDR3 protein. The repertoire holds roughly 540,000 distinct CDR3 sequences, with less than 40% as singletons. Material for sequencing was blood. These receptors were obtained from a girl under 18 with multiple sclerosis. CDR3s include the opening cysteine and the closing phenylalanine or tryptophan. D genes are given only for firm matches. Size values are once, few and many counts, or a class for expanded clones, and some rows have none.

v_call	d_call	j_call	clone_size	cdr3_aa	cdr3_nt
TRBV20-1	TRBD2	TRBJ2-1	once	CSALGLARYNEQFF	TGCAGTGCTCTAGGACTAGCGAGATACAATGAGCAGTTCTTC
TRBV6-5	TRBD1	TRBJ1-4	.	CASSYSSGTGKGKLFF	TGTGCCAGCAGTTACTCCTCCGGGACAGGGAAGGGAAAACTGTTTTTT
TRBV27	TRBD2	TRBJ2-5	.	CASSLHSGGAREQYF	TGTGCCAGCAGTCTCCATAGCGGGGGGGCACGTGAGCAGTACTTC
TRBV4-1	TRBD2	TRBJ2-3	.	CASSQVRLADTDTQYF	TGCGCCAGCAGCCAAGTGCGACTAGCGGACACAGATACGCAGTATTTT
TRBV29-1	.	TRBJ2-3	once	CSVVVADTQYF	TGCAGCGTTGTTGTGGCAGATACGCAGTATTTT
TRBV12-3/TRBV12-4	.	TRBJ2-7	.	CASSAPPFWTTNYEQYF	TGTGCCAGCAGCGCCCCCCCGTTTTGGACAACCAACTACGAGCAGTACTTC
TRBV4-1	TRBD2	TRBJ2-3	few	CASSQDMTSGGDTQYF	TGCGCCAGCAGCCAAGATATGACGAGCGGGGGGGATACGCAGTATTTT
TRBV7-8	TRBD2	TRBJ2-7	.	CASSSGTAGTSFGDEQYF	TGTGCCAGCAGCTCGGGGACGGCCGGGACTAGCTTCGGCGACGAGCAGTACTTC
TRBV29-1	.	TRBJ2-1	few	CSVPAKGGLTYNEQFF	TGCAGCGTTCCGGCGAAGGGTGGGTTGACCTACAATGAGCAGTTCTTC
TRBV15	.	TRBJ1-2	few	CATSRPDRNYGYTF	TGTGCCACCAGCAGGCCTGACAGGAACTATGGCTACACCTTC
TRBV11-2	.	TRBJ2-1	.	CASSLVFDNEQFF	TGTGCCAGCAGCTTAGTTTTTGACAATGAGCAGTTCTTC
TRBV15	.	TRBJ1-2	.	CATSRSRVFGFDGYTF	TGTGCCACCAGCAGAAGCCGGGTATTCGGATTCGATGGCTACACCTTC
TRBV5-6	.	TRBJ1-6	.	CASILLRGAIFSPLHF	TGTGCCAGCATCTTACTACGAGGGGCGATTTTTTCACCCCTCCACTTT
TRBV5-1	.	TRBJ1-1	.	CASTPVTGARTEAFF	TGCGCCAGCACCCCAGTCACGGGGGCGCGGACTGAAGCTTTCTTT
TRBV5-1	TRBD2	TRBJ2-3	.	CASSLESGATDTQYF	TGCGCCAGCAGCTTGGAGAGCGGGGCCACAGATACGCAGTATTTT
TRBV2	TRBD1	TRBJ1-2	.	CASSDTDRDYGYTF	TGTGCCAGCAGCGATACAGACAGGGACTATGGCTACACCTTC
TRBV3-1	.	TRBJ2-5	once	CASSHLRRIETQYF	TGTGCCAGCAGCCATCTGAGGAGGATAGAGACCCAGTACTTC
TRBV6-1	.	TRBJ2-6	.	CASSELLRSGANVLTF	TGTGCCAGCAGTGAACTTCTGCGCTCTGGGGCCAACGTCCTGACTTTC
TRBV7-8	.	TRBJ2-7	.	CASSLERRPPYEQDF	TGTGCCAGCAGCCTCGAACGGCGGCCACCCTACGAGCAGGACTTC
TRBV29-1	.	TRBJ2-1	.	CSVERGANEQFF	TGCAGCGTTGAAAGGGGGGCGAATGAGCAGTTCTTC
TRBV13	TRBD1	TRBJ2-1	few	CASSQTTGTGGRNEQFF	TGTGCCAGCAGCCAAACCACCGGGACAGGGGGCAGGAATGAGCAGTTCTTC
TRBV20-1	.	TRBJ2-5	few	CSARDPSWGETQYF	TGCAGTGCTAGAGATCCGAGTTGGGGAGAGACCCAGTACTTC
TRBV4-1	.	TRBJ2-7	.	CASSQVGGFPYEQYF	TGCGCCAGCAGCCAAGTGGGCGGGTTCCCCTACGAGCAGTACTTC
TRBV7-8	TRBD1	TRBJ2-3	.	CASSDSNQGAPLTDTQYF	TGTGCCAGCAGCGATAGTAATCAGGGGGCTCCTTTAACAGATACGCAGTATTTT
TRBV6-5	TRBD1	TRBJ1-2	few	CASSWTGSLVYGYTF	TGTGCCAGCAGTTGGACAGGGTCCCTTGTCTATGGCTACACCTTC
TRBV29-1	.	TRBJ1-2	few	CSVEEGVAYGYTF	TGCAGCGTTGAAGAGGGGGTGGCCTATGGCTACACCTTC
TRBV4-1	.	TRBJ2-7	.	CASSQDPHNSYEQYF	TGCGCCAGCAGCCAAGATCCTCATAACTCCTACGAGCAGTACTTC
TRBV20-1	.	TRBJ1-5	.	CSASGSSNQPQHF	TGCAGTGCTAGCGGCAGTAGCAATCAGCCCCAGCATTTT
TRBV25-1	TRBD2	TRBJ2-5	.	CASSEYSGGSETQYF	TGTGCCAGCAGTGAATATAGCGGGGGGTCGGAGACCCAGTACTTC
TRBV2	.	TRBJ1-2	.	CASSEPGLTF	TGTGCCAGCAGTGAACCGGGACTCACCTTC
TRBV20-1	.	TRBJ1-5	few	CSARVRTELQPQHF	TGCAGTGCTAGAGTCCGGACAGAACTTCAGCCCCAGCATTTT
TRBV5-1	.	TRBJ1-2	.	CASSLWGVDGYTF	TGCGCCAGCAGCTTGTGGGGGGTTGATGGCTACACCTTC
TRBV6-4	TRBD1	TRBJ2-2	.	CASSAGTGVSGELFF	TGTGCCAGCAGTGCCGGGACAGGGGTGTCCGGGGAGCTGTTTTTT
TRBV20-1	.	TRBJ1-1	few	CSALLGNSWDTEAFF	TGCAGTGCTCTGTTAGGAAACTCCTGGGACACTGAAGCTTTCTTT
TRBV5-1	.	TRBJ1-1	few	CASSLDPGKMNTEAFF	TGCGCCAGCAGCCTGGACCCGGGGAAGATGAACACTGAAGCTTTCTTT
TRBV6-1	.	TRBJ1-2	.	CASSEVWSGESGYTF	TGTGCCAGCAGTGAAGTTTGGTCAGGGGAAAGCGGCTACACCTTC
TRBV20-1	.	TRBJ2-7	few	CSASGGRGAYEQYF	TGCAGTGCTAGCGGGGGACGCGGGGCCTACGAGCAGTACTTC
TRBV20-1	.	TRBJ1-6	.	CSARDALGTAWNSPLHF	TGCAGTGCTAGAGATGCCCTCGGGACGGCCTGGAATTCACCCCTCCACTTT
TRBV11-2	.	TRBJ2-5	.	CASSRHPDRNQETQYF	TGTGCCAGCAGCCGCCACCCGGACCGGAACCAAGAGACCCAGTACTTC
TRBV20-1	.	TRBJ2-7	.	CSARMTRSLGGEQYF	TGCAGTGCTAGAATGACGAGGTCCCTGGGTGGCGAGCAGTACTTC
TRBV7-9	.	TRBJ2-7	many	CASSPSSYEQYF	TGTGCCAGCAGTCCCAGCTCCTACGAGCAGTACTTC
TRBV2	.	TRBJ1-2	once	CASSDARGGDYGYTF	TGTGCCAGCAGTGACGCCCGAGGGGGGGACTATGGCTACACCTTC
TRBV29-1	.	TRBJ2-3	few	CSPKFSDTQYF	TGCAGCCCCAAGTTCTCAGATACGCAGTATTTT
TRBV4-2	TRBD1	TRBJ1-4	.	CASSLPGQGEEKLFF	TGTGCCAGCAGCCTCCCGGGACAGGGGGAGGAAAAACTGTTTTTT